A single TCR beta chain is shown here with its context. What it recognizes is unknown. CDR1 is SGHRS and CDR2 is YFSETQ in the germline V gene. The CDR3 totals 15 residues. Trimming took 1 base from V and 6 from J; bases not matched to a gene: 7. These data originate in a study of shared clonotypes between healthy human individuals. Study-wide results and limits: The study sampled only blood, and tissue repertoires likely differ.

Deep-level settings were used for running the assay. Assay used: immunoSEQ multiplex PCR; TCRdb lists only in-frame clones, some missing. The sample lists approximately 720,000 clones, 60% to 80% occurring once. This receptor was identified in a woman aged 25 to 39 in good health. Sample: memory CD4+ T cells sorted from blood. Subset of the sample: CD45RA-negative fraction. The rearrangement uses TRBV5-1 and TRBJ1-1; TRBD1 matches 9 bases. DNA for the CDR3: TGCGCCAGCAGCTTGACCGGGACAGGGTTTTCTGAAGCTTTCTTT. It specifies CASSLTGTGFSEAFF.